These T cell receptor beta chains were read from a single sample in a study of yellow fever vaccine responses in identical twins. Each CDR3 protein is one row after TCRdb ran MiXCR on the RT-PCR reads. The repertoire holds roughly 20,000 distinct CDR3 sequences, with around 70% as singletons. This material consisted of T cells from blood (PBMCs), unsorted or a sorted subset (not recorded which), taken before or after yellow fever vaccination (not recorded which). The receptors stem from a woman aged 18 to 35 who received the yellow fever vaccine. CDR3s include the opening cysteine and the closing phenylalanine or tryptophan. The order of the fields is V gene, J gene, clone size, D gene, CDR3 protein, CDR3 DNA. D genes are given only for firm matches. Size is omitted from some rows. Given values are once, few, many or a class for expanded clones.

V: TRBV18
J: TRBJ1-6
size: -
D: -
CDR3: CASSMQGGNSPLHF
DNA: TGTGCCAGCTCAATGCAGGGCGGTAATTCACCCCTCCACTTT

V: TRBV29-1
J: TRBJ1-1
size: -
D: -
CDR3: CSVVPAENTEAFF
DNA: TGCAGCGTTGTGCCCGCAGAGAACACTGAAGCTTTCTTT

V: TRBV7-9
J: TRBJ2-1
size: -
D: TRBD2
CDR3: CASNLAGVSGEQFF
DNA: TGTGCCAGCAACCTAGCGGGAGTCAGCGGTGAGCAGTTCTTC

V: TRBV11-3
J: TRBJ2-2
size: -
D: -
CDR3: CASSLEGPRGGELFF
DNA: TGTGCCAGCAGCTTAGAGGGCCCCCGGGGCGGGGAGCTGTTTTTT

V: TRBV4-1
J: TRBJ2-5
size: -
D: -
CDR3: CASSQENRFETQYF
DNA: TGCGCCAGCAGCCAAGAAAATCGATTCGAGACCCAGTACTTC

V: TRBV12-3/TRBV12-4
J: TRBJ2-7
size: -
D: -
CDR3: CASRRGGSTLYEQYF
DNA: TGTGCCAGCAGGAGGGGCGGCTCGACTCTCTACGAGCAGTACTTC

V: TRBV11-2
J: TRBJ2-2
size: -
D: TRBD2
CDR3: CASSFLAGDTGELFF
DNA: TGTGCCAGCAGCTTCCTAGCGGGAGACACCGGGGAGCTGTTTTTT

V: TRBV24-1
J: TRBJ2-3
size: -
D: TRBD2
CDR3: CATSDQRSSGASTDTQYF
DNA: TGTGCCACCAGTGACCAACGATCTAGCGGGGCTAGCACAGATACGCAGTATTTT

V: TRBV20-1
J: TRBJ2-1
size: -
D: TRBD2
CDR3: CSAPPLFRLAGVGNEQFF
DNA: TGCAGTGCCCCACCCCTCTTTAGGTTAGCGGGGGTTGGCAATGAGCAGTTCTTC

V: TRBV11-1
J: TRBJ2-3
size: -
D: TRBD2
CDR3: CASSLLAGGANTQYF
DNA: TGTGCCAGCAGTCTACTAGCGGGGGGGGCAAATACGCAGTATTTT

V: TRBV19
J: TRBJ2-5
size: -
D: -
CDR3: CASNTGGLQETQYF
DNA: TGTGCCAGTAATACTGGGGGTTTACAAGAGACCCAGTACTTC

V: TRBV11-2
J: TRBJ2-3
size: -
D: -
CDR3: CASSLDSVSDTQYF
DNA: TGTGCCAGCAGCTTAGATTCAGTGTCGGATACGCAGTATTTT

V: TRBV2
J: TRBJ2-2
size: -
D: -
CDR3: CASMYDRVTGELFF
DNA: TGTGCCAGCATGTATGACAGAGTTACCGGGGAGCTGTTTTTT

V: TRBV25-1
J: TRBJ2-5
size: few
D: -
CDR3: CARIADIQETQYF
DNA: TGTGCCAGAATAGCAGATATCCAAGAGACCCAGTACTTC

V: TRBV11-3
J: TRBJ2-1
size: few
D: -
CDR3: CASSLSGSFYNEQFF
DNA: TGTGCCAGCAGCTTAAGCGGGTCGTTCTACAATGAGCAGTTCTTC

V: TRBV12-3/TRBV12-4
J: TRBJ1-1
size: -
D: TRBD1
CDR3: CASRGQGAVEAFF
DNA: TGTGCCAGCAGGGGACAGGGGGCGGTTGAAGCTTTCTTT

V: TRBV18
J: TRBJ2-7
size: -
D: -
CDR3: CASLGGRGEQYF
DNA: TGTGCCAGCCTAGGAGGCCGGGGCGAGCAGTACTTC

V: TRBV3-1
J: TRBJ1-2
size: -
D: -
CDR3: CASSQGDPYGYTF
DNA: TGTGCCAGCAGCCAAGGTGACCCCTATGGCTACACCTTC

V: TRBV10-3
J: TRBJ2-2
size: few
D: -
CDR3: CAISDPQTGNTGELFF
DNA: TGTGCCATCAGTGATCCTCAGACAGGGAACACCGGGGAGCTGTTTTTT

V: TRBV7-3
J: TRBJ2-7
size: -
D: -
CDR3: CASSLSASYEQYF
DNA: TGTGCCAGCAGCTTATCGGCTAGCTACGAGCAGTACTTC

V: TRBV18
J: TRBJ2-1
size: -
D: -
CDR3: CASSPGTGNEQFF
DNA: TGTGCCAGCTCACCGGGGACGGGGAATGAGCAGTTCTTC

V: TRBV18
J: TRBJ2-7
size: -
D: -
CDR3: CASSEASTYEQYF
DNA: TGTGCCAGCTCAGAAGCGTCCACCTACGAGCAGTACTTC

V: TRBV6-2/TRBV6-3
J: TRBJ1-3
size: -
D: TRBD1
CDR3: CASSSAGTGDGSGNTIYF
DNA: TGTGCCAGCAGTTCGGCCGGGACAGGGGATGGCTCTGGAAACACCATATATTTT

V: TRBV7-3
J: TRBJ2-1
size: few
D: TRBD2
CDR3: CASSLESGRAWEQFF
DNA: TGTGCCAGCAGCTTAGAAAGCGGGAGGGCCTGGGAGCAGTTCTTC

V: TRBV3-1
J: TRBJ2-7
size: -
D: -
CDR3: CASSPWGGSSYEQYF
DNA: TGTGCCAGCAGCCCTTGGGGCGGGTCCTCCTACGAGCAGTACTTC

V: TRBV7-6
J: TRBJ2-1
size: -
D: -
CDR3: CASSMSIIANEQFF
DNA: TGTGCCAGCAGCATGTCCATTATAGCGAATGAGCAGTTCTTC

V: TRBV5-1
J: TRBJ2-7
size: -
D: -
CDR3: CASSPPDRYEQYF
DNA: TGCGCCAGCAGCCCACCAGACCGTTACGAGCAGTACTTC

V: TRBV11-2
J: TRBJ2-7
size: -
D: -
CDR3: CASSLGREWRYEQYF
DNA: TGTGCCAGCAGCTTAGGGAGGGAGTGGAGGTACGAGCAGTACTTC

V: TRBV7-6
J: TRBJ1-1
size: few
D: -
CDR3: CASSLFTSETGTEAFF
DNA: TGTGCCAGCAGCTTATTTACTTCCGAGACGGGGACTGAAGCTTTCTTT

V: TRBV12-3/TRBV12-4
J: TRBJ1-2
size: -
D: -
CDR3: CASTRDYGYTF
DNA: TGTGCCAGCACCCGGGACTATGGCTACACCTTC

V: TRBV5-5
J: TRBJ2-2
size: -
D: -
CDR3: CASSLAEGGYGELFF
DNA: TGTGCCAGCAGCTTGGCCGAGGGGGGCTACGGGGAGCTGTTTTTT

V: TRBV7-2
J: TRBJ2-1
size: -
D: -
CDR3: CASSVGLFNEQFF
DNA: TGTGCCAGCAGCGTAGGCCTGTTCAATGAGCAGTTCTTC

V: TRBV4-2
J: TRBJ1-1
size: -
D: -
CDR3: CASSQQASNIEAFF
DNA: TGTGCCAGCAGCCAACAGGCGTCCAACATTGAAGCTTTCTTT

V: TRBV29-1
J: TRBJ1-1
size: -
D: TRBD1
CDR3: CSSGQGGTEAFF
DNA: TGCAGCTCGGGACAGGGGGGAACTGAAGCTTTCTTT

V: TRBV4-1
J: TRBJ1-1
size: -
D: -
CDR3: CASSPSSSEGGVAEAFF
DNA: TGCGCCAGCAGCCCTTCATCATCAGAGGGTGGGGTTGCTGAAGCTTTCTTT

V: TRBV18
J: TRBJ2-3
size: -
D: -
CDR3: CASSYMTATSTDTQYF
DNA: TGTGCCAGCTCATATATGACAGCCACCAGCACAGATACGCAGTATTTT

V: TRBV11-3
J: TRBJ2-5
size: -
D: -
CDR3: CASSLAPGRWMETQYF
DNA: TGTGCCAGCAGCTTAGCCCCAGGGCGGTGGATGGAGACCCAGTACTTC

V: TRBV20-1
J: TRBJ2-3
size: -
D: -
CDR3: CSARAAAGAGDTQYF
DNA: TGCAGTGCTAGAGCCGCAGCTGGGGCTGGAGATACGCAGTATTTT

V: TRBV5-5
J: TRBJ2-1
size: -
D: -
CDR3: CASSYSPGLKSSYNEQFF
DNA: TGTGCCAGCAGCTACTCACCGGGACTCAAATCCTCCTACAATGAGCAGTTCTTC

V: TRBV18
J: TRBJ1-2
size: -
D: -
CDR3: CASSPEEGANYGYTF
DNA: TGTGCCAGCTCACCGGAGGAGGGAGCTAACTATGGCTACACCTTC

V: TRBV11-1
J: TRBJ2-1
size: -
D: -
CDR3: CASSRNEYVDEQFF
DNA: TGTGCCAGCAGCCGAAACGAATATGTCGATGAGCAGTTCTTC

V: TRBV11-1
J: TRBJ1-4
size: few
D: TRBD1
CDR3: CASTRGTGYEKLFF
DNA: TGTGCCAGCACTAGGGGGACAGGGTACGAAAAACTGTTTTTT

V: TRBV5-4
J: TRBJ2-2
size: -
D: -
CDR3: CASSLAGNTGELFF
DNA: TGTGCCAGCAGCTTGGCGGGAAACACCGGGGAGCTGTTTTTT

V: TRBV15
J: TRBJ1-6
size: -
D: -
CDR3: CATSRGHPPLHF
DNA: TGTGCCACCAGCCGGGGCCATCCACCCCTCCACTTT

V: TRBV9
J: TRBJ2-1
size: -
D: TRBD2
CDR3: CASSVFSGGANEQFF
DNA: TGTGCCAGCAGCGTCTTTAGCGGGGGGGCCAATGAGCAGTTCTTC

V: TRBV4-2
J: TRBJ2-1
size: once
D: -
CDR3: CASSQLDSPNEQFF
DNA: TGTGCCAGCAGCCAACTCGACAGTCCTAATGAGCAGTTCTTC

V: TRBV28
J: TRBJ2-1
size: -
D: -
CDR3: CASSFIASRVDEQFF
DNA: TGTGCCAGCAGTTTTATTGCGAGCAGGGTGGATGAGCAGTTCTTC